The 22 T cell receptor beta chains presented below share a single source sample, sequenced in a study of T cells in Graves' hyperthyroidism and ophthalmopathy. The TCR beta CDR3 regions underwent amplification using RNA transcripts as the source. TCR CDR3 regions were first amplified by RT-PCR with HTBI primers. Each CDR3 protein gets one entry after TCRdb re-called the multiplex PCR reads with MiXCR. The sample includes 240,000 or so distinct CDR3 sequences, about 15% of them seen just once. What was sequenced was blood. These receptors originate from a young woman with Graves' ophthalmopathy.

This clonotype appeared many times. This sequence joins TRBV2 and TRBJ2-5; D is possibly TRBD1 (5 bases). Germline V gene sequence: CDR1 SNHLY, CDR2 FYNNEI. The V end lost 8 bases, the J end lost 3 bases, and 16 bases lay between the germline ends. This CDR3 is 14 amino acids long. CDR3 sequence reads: CASVPAGMEETQYF. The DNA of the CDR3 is TGTGCCAGCGTCCCGGCAGGGATGGAAGAGACCCAGTACTTC.

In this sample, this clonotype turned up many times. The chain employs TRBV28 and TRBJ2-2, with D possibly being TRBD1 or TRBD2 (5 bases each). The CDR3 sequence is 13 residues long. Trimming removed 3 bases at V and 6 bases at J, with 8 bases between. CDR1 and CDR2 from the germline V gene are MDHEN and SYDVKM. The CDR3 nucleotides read TGTGCCAGCAGTTTGGGGGTTCCCGGGGAGCTGTTTTTT. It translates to CASSLGVPGELFF.

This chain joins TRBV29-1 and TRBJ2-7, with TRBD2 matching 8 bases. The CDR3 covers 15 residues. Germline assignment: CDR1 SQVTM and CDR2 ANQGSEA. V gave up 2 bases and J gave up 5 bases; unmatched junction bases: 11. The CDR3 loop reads CSVELAGHEIDEQYF. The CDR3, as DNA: TGCAGCGTTGAATTAGCGGGACACGAAATCGACGAGCAGTACTTC.

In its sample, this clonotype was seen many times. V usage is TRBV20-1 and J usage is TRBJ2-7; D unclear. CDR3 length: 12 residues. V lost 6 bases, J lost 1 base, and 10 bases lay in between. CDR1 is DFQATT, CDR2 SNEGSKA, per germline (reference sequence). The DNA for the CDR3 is TGCAGTGCCCGGGCTCCTTCCTACGAGCAGTACTTC. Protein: CSARAPSYEQYF.

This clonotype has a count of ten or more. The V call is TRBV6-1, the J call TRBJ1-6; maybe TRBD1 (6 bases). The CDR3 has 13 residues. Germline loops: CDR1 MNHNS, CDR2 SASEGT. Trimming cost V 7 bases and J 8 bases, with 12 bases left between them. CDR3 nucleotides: TGTGCCAGCACCTGGACAGTTGATTCACCCCTCCACTTT. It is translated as CASTWTVDSPLHF.

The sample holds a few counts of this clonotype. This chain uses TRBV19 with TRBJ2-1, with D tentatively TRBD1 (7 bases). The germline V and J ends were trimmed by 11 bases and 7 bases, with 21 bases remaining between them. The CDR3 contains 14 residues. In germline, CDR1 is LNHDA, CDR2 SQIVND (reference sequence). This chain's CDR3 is CAEGGQPDGNEQFF. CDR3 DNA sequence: TGTGCCGAGGGGGGACAGCCCGACGGAAATGAGCAGTTCTTC. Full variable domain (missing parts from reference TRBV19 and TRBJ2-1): DGGITQSPKYLFRKEGQNVTLSCEQNLNHDAMYWYRQDPGQGLRLIYYSQIVNDFQKGDIAEGYSVSREKKESFPLTVTSAQKNPTAFYLCAEGGQPDGNEQFFGPGTRLTVL.

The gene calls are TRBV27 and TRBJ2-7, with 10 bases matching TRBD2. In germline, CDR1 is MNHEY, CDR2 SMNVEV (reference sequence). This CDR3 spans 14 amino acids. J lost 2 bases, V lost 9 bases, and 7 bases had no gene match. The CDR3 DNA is TGTGCCAGTTCCATAGCGGGGGGCGCCTACGAGCAGTACTTC. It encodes CASSIAGGAYEQYF.

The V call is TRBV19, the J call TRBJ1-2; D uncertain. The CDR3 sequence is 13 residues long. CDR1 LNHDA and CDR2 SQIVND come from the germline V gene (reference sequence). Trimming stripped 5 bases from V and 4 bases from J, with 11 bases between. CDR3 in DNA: TGTGCCAGTAGTCAAGCAAATGGCTATGGCTACACCTTC. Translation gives CASSQANGYGYTF.

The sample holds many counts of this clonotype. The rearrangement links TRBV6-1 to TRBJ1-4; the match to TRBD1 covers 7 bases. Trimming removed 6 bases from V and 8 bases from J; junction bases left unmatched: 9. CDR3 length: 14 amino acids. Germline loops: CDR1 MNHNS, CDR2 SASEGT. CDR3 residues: CASSRSLTGEKLFF. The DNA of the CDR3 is TGTGCCAGCAGCAGATCACTGACAGGGGAAAAACTGTTTTTT.

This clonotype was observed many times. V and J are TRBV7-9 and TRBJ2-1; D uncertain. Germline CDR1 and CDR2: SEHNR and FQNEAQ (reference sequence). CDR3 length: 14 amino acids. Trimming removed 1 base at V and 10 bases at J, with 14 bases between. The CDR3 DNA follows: TGTGCCAGCAGCTTAGTGACGTCGGCGAAGGAGCAGTTCTTC. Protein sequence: CASSLVTSAKEQFF.

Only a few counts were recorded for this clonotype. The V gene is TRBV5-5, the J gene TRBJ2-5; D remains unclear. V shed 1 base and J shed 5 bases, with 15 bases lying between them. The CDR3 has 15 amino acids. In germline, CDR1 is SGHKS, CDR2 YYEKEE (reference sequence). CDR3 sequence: CASSLLLASGETQYF. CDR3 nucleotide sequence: TGTGCCAGCAGCTTGTTATTGGCCAGTGGCGAGACCCAGTACTTC.

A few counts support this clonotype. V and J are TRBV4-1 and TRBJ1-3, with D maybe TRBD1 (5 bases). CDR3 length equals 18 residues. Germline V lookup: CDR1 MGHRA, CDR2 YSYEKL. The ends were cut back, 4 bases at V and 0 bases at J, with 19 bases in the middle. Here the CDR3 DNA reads TGCGCCAGCAGCCGGGGGAGGGCGAGAGGCGACTCTGGAAACACCATATATTTT. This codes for CASSRGRARGDSGNTIYF.

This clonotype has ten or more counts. Here the CDR3 DNA reads TGCAGTGCTAGCCCAAGGGGTAGTGAGCAGTTCTTC. The encoded protein is CSASPRGSEQFF. This rearrangement joins TRBV20-1 to TRBJ2-1, with a possible D match to TRBD1 (5 bases). Germline V lookup: CDR1 DFQATT, CDR2 SNEGSKA (reference sequence). Trimming cost V 3 bases and J 9 bases, with 12 bases left between them. The CDR3 consists of 12 residues.

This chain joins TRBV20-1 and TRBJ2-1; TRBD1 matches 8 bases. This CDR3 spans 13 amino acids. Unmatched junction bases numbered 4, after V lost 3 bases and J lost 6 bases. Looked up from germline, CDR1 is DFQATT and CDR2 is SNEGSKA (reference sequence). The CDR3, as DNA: TGCAGTGCTAGTGAGGACAGGGCCAATGAGCAGTTCTTC. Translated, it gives CSASEDRANEQFF.

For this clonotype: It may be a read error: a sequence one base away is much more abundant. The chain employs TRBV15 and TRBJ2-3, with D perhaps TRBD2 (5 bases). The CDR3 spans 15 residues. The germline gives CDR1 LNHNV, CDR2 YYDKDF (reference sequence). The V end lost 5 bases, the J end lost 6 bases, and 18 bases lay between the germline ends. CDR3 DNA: TGTGCCACCAGCCCCCGGGGAGTCCAGACGGATACGCAGTATTTT. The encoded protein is CATSPRGVQTDTQYF.

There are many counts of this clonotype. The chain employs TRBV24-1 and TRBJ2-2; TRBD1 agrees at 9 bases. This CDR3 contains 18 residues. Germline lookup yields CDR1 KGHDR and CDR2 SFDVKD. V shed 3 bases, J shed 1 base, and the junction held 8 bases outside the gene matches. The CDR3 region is CATSDAQGAVLNTGELFF. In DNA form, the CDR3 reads TGTGCCACCAGTGATGCACAGGGGGCCGTCTTGAACACCGGGGAGCTGTTTTTT.

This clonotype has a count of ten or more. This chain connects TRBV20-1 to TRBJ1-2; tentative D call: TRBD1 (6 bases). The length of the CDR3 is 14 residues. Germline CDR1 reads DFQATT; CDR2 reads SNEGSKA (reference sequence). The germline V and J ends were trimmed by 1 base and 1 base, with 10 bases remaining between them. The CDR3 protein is CSARAIQGNYGYTF. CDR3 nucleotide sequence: TGCAGTGCTAGAGCCATACAGGGTAACTATGGCTACACCTTC.

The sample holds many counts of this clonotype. CDR3 loop: CASSFSGLYYEQYF. In DNA form, the CDR3 reads TGTGCCAGCAGCTTCTCGGGGCTTTATTACGAGCAGTACTTC. The chain joins TRBV7-2 to TRBJ2-7; D may match TRBD1 or TRBD2 (5 bases each). This CDR3 spans 14 amino acids. The germline gives CDR1 SGHTA, CDR2 FQGNSA. V lost 3 bases and J 4 bases, leaving 13 bases between the germline ends.

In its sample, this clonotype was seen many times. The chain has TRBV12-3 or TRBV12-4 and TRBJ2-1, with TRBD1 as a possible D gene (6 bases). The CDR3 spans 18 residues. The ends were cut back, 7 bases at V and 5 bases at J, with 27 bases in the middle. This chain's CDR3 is CASTEKLKQGIFHNEQFF. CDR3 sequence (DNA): TGTGCCAGCACCGAAAAGCTTAAACAGGGTATCTTCCACAATGAGCAGTTCTTC.

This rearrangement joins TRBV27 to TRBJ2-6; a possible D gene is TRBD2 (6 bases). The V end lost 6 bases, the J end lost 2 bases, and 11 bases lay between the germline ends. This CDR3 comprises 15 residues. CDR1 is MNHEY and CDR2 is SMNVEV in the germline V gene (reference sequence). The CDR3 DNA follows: TGTGCCAGCAGGGACTATTCGACTGGGGCCAACGTCCTGACTTTC. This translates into CASRDYSTGANVLTF.

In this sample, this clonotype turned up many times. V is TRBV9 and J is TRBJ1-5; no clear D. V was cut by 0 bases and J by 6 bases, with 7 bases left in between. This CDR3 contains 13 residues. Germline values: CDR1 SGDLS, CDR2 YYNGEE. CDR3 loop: CASSVEVGQPQHF. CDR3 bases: TGTGCCAGCAGCGTAGAAGTTGGTCAGCCCCAGCATTTT.

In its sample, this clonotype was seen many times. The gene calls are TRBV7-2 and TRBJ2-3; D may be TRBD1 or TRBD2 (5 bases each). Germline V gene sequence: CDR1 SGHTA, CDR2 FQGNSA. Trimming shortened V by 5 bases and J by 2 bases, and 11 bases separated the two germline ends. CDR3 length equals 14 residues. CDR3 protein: CASSLGPYTDTQYF. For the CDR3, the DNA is TGTGCCAGCAGCCTGGGACCCTACACAGATACGCAGTATTTT.